These T cell receptor beta chains were read from a single sample in a study of shared clonotypes between healthy human individuals. Clones were sequenced by immunoSEQ multiplex PCR, and TCRdb holds only the in-frame ones, with some missing. The table records around 2.3 million clones, under 97% of them present only once. The specimen was naive CD4+ T cells sorted from blood. Receptors originate from a man aged 18 to 30 in good health. Both conserved end residues are part of each CDR3. The order of the fields is D gene, V gene, clone size, J gene, CDR3 length, CDR3 DNA, CDR3 protein. D genes are given only for firm matches. The size of a clone is reported for some rows only, either as once, few or many, or as a class for expanded clones.

-	TRBV10-3	-	TRBJ1-4	16	TGTGCCATCAGTGATAGACAGCCTGCAACTAATGAAAAACTGTTTTTT	CAISDRQPATNEKLFF
-	TRBV7-9	-	TRBJ2-3	13	TGTGCCAGCAGCTTAGTCTTGGACGGTACGCAGTATTTT	CASSLVLDGTQYF
-	TRBV30	-	TRBJ2-2	15	TGTGCCTGGAGGCCGCCGGGACTTACAACCGGGGAGCTGTTTTTT	CAWRPPGLTTGELFF
-	TRBV5-6	-	TRBJ2-2	13	TGTGCCAGCAGCGCAGATCGTTTCGGGGAGCTGTTTTTT	CASSADRFGELFF
-	TRBV5-4	few	TRBJ2-2	13	TGTGCCAGCAGCTCCTACAACAACGGGGAGCTGTTTTTT	CASSSYNNGELFF
-	TRBV5-5	-	TRBJ1-1	13	TGTGCCAGCAGCCTTGTTCGTGATACTGAAGCTTTCTTT	CASSLVRDTEAFF
TRBD1	TRBV5-1	-	TRBJ2-7	15	TGCGCCAGCAGCTGGGGACAGATCGGGTCCTACGAGCAGTACTTC	CASSWGQIGSYEQYF
-	TRBV19	-	TRBJ1-6	15	TGTGCCAGTAGTCCCGAGGGGTCCTATAATTCACCCCTCCACTTT	CASSPEGSYNSPLHF
TRBD1	TRBV5-1	-	TRBJ2-7	15	TGCGCCAGCAGCTTGACTAGGACAGGTGGTCATGAGCAGTACTTC	CASSLTRTGGHEQYF
TRBD1	TRBV10-3	few	TRBJ1-5	16	TGTGCCATCAGTGAGTCGGGGACAGGGTATGATCAGCCCCAGCATTTT	CAISESGTGYDQPQHF
-	TRBV6-6	-	TRBJ1-1	16	TGTGCCAGCAGTTACGCGGGACCCTTAGCCGGATCTGAAGCTTTCTTT	CASSYAGPLAGSEAFF